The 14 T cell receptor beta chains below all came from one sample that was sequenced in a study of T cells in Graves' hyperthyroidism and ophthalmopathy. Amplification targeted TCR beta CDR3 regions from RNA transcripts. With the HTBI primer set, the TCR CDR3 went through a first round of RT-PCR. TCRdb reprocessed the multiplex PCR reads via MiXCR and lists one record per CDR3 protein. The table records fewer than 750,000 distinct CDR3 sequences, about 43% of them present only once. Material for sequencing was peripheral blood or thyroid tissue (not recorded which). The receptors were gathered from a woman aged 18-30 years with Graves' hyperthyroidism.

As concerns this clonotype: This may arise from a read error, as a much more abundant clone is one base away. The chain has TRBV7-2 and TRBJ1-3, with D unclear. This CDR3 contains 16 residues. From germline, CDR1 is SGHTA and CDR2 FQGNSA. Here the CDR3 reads CANSSVQIFSGNTIYF. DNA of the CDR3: TGTGCCAACAGCAGCGTACAGATATTCTCTGGAAACACCATATATTTT.

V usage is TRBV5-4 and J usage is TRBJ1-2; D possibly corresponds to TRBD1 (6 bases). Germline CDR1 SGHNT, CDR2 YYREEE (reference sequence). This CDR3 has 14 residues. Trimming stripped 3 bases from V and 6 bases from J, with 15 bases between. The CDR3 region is CASSSQGYSHGYTF. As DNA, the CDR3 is TGTGCCAGCAGCTCACAGGGTTATTCGCATGGCTACACCTTC.

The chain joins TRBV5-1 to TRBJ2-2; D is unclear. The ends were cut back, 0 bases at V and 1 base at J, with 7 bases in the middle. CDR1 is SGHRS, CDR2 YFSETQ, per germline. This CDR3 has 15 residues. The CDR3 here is CASSLAWRNTGELFF. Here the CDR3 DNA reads TGCGCCAGCAGCTTGGCCTGGCGGAACACCGGGGAGCTGTTTTTT.

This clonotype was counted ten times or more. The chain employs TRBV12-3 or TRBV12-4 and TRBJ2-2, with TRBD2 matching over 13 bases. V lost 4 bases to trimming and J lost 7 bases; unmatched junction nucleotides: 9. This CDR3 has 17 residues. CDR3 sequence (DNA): TGTGCCAGCAGTTCCGGACTAGCGGGAGAAGGGGGCGGGGAGCTGTTTTTT. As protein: CASSSGLAGEGGGELFF.

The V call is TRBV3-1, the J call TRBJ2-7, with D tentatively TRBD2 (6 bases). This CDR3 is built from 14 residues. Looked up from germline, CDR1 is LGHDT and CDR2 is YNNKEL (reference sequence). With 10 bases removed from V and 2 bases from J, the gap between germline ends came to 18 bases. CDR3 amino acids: CAIRAEGGPYEQYF. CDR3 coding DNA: TGTGCCATTCGGGCCGAGGGAGGACCCTACGAGCAGTACTTC.

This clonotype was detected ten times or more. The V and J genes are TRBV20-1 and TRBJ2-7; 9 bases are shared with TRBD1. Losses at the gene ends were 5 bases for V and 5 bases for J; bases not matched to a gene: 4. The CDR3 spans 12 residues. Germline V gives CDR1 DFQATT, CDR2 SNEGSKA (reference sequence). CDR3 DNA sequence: TGCAGTGCTCCGCGGACAGGGGACGAGCAGTACTTC. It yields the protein CSAPRTGDEQYF.

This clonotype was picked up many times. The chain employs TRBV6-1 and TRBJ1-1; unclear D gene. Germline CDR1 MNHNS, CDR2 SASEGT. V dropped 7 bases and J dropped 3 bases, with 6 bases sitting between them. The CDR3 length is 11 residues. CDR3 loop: CASTLYTEAFF. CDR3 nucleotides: TGTGCCAGCACGTTGTACACTGAAGCTTTCTTT.

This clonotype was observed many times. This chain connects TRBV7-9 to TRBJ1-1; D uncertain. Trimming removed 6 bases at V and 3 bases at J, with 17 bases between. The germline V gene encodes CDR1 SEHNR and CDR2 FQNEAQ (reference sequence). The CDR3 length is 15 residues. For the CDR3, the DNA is TGTGCCAGCAGAATAGGCCGTTTCGCTCACACTGAAGCTTTCTTT. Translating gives CASRIGRFAHTEAFF.

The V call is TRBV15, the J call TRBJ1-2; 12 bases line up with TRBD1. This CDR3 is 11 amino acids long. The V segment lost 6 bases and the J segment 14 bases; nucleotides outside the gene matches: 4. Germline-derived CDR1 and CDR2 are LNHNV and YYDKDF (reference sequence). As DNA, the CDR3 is TGTGCCACCAGACCGGGACAGGGGGCAACCTTC. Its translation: CATRPGQGATF.

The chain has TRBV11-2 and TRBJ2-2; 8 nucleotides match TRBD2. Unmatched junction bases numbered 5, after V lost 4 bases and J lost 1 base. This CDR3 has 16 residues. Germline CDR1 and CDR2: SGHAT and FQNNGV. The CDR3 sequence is CASSSSGTRNTGELFF. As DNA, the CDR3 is TGTGCCAGCAGCTCATCCGGGACTAGGAACACCGGGGAGCTGTTTTTT.

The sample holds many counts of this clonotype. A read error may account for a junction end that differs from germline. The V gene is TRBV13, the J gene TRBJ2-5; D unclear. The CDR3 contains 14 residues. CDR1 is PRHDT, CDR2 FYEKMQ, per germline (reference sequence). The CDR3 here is CASSSQGRQEAQYF. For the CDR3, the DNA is TGTGCCAGCAGCTCCCAAGGACGACAAGAGGCCCAGTACTTC.

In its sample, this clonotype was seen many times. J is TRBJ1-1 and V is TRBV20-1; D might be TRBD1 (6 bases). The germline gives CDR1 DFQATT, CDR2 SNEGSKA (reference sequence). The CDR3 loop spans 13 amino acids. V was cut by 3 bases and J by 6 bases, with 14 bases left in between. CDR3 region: CSASSYRVPEAFF. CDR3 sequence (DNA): TGCAGTGCTAGCTCCTACAGGGTTCCTGAAGCTTTCTTT.

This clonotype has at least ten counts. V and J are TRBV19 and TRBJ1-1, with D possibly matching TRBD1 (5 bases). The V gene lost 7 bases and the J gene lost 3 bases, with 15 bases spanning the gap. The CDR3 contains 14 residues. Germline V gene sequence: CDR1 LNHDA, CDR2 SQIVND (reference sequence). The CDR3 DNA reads TGTGCCAGTACGCGTAGGGGACCTGACACTGAAGCTTTCTTT. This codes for CASTRRGPDTEAFF.

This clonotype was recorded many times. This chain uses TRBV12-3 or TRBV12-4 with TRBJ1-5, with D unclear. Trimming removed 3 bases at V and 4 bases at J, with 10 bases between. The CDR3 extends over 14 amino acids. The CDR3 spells CASSLGLRNQPQHF. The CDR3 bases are TGTGCCAGCAGTTTGGGTCTGAGGAATCAGCCCCAGCATTTT.